The 7 T cell receptor beta chains presented below share a single source sample, sequenced in a study of post-analysis software for immune sequencing data. These receptors lack a known antigen. Unique molecular identifiers had been added to the TCR beta cDNA libraries. MiXCR was run by TCRdb on the PCR reads, yielding one entry per CDR3 protein. The sample shows 650,000 to 900,000 distinct CDR3 sequences, around 46% of them seen only once. General observations from the study: About five TRBV segments were more frequent in patients than controls; TRBV5-6, TRBV5-1 and TRBV20-1 belonged to this group.

Sequenced material: blood. Source of these receptors: a girl between 10 and 17 years old with multiple sclerosis.

V and J are TRBV7-9 and TRBJ2-1; D unclear. CDR3 length equals 14 residues. Per the germline V gene, CDR1 is SEHNR and CDR2 is FQNEAQ (reference sequence). Trimming left V 5 bases short and J 4 bases short, with 12 bases between. The CDR3 DNA follows: TGTGCCAGCAGCCCCGTAGGCCAATACAATGAGCAGTTCTTC. Translated, it gives CASSPVGQYNEQFF.

V gene TRBV7-2 combines with J gene TRBJ2-1; TRBD1 agrees at 8 bases. Germline V gene data show CDR1 as SGHTA and CDR2 as FQGNSA. Trimming took 4 bases from V and 15 from J; bases not matched to a gene: 8. CDR3 length: 12 amino acids. The CDR3 DNA follows: TGTGCCAGCAGCTACCTCGGGACAGGTGGGTTCTTC. Protein product: CASSYLGTGGFF. Combining the CDR3 with reference TRBV7-2 and TRBJ2-1 gives the whole variable domain GAGVSQSPSNKVTEKGKDVELRCDPISGHTALYWYRQSLGQGLEFLIYFQGNSAPDKSGLPSDRFSAERTGGSVSTLTIQRTQQEDSAVYLCASSYLGTGGFFGPGTRLTVL.

The chain employs TRBV7-2 and TRBJ2-2, with a tentative D call TRBD1 (5 bases). CDR1 and CDR2 from the germline V gene are SGHTA and FQGNSA. The CDR3 loop spans 15 amino acids. Deletions cut 5 bases from V and 1 base from J, with 11 bases between. CDR3 region: CASSPDRGNTGELFF. CDR3 nucleotides: TGTGCCAGCAGCCCCGATAGGGGGAACACCGGGGAGCTGTTTTTT.

This clonotype has just a few counts. The chain carries TRBV7-8 and TRBJ2-7; TRBD1 matches 7 bases. The CDR3 is made up of 13 amino acids. The V gene's germline CDR1 is SGHVS and CDR2 FQNEAQ. Trimming removed 5 bases from V and 6 bases from J; junction bases left unmatched: 7. CDR3 sequence reads: CASSLVRGSEQYF. The CDR3 bases are TGTGCCAGCAGCCTAGTCAGGGGGAGCGAGCAGTACTTC.

This rearrangement joins TRBV4-3 to TRBJ1-1; D uncertain. In germline, CDR1 is LGHNA, CDR2 YSLEER. The CDR3 is 14 residues long. With 1 base removed from V and 7 bases from J, the gap between germline ends came to 13 bases. The CDR3 protein is CASSQVLGSLEAFF. The DNA for the CDR3 is TGCGCCAGCAGCCAAGTGTTAGGCAGCCTTGAAGCTTTCTTT.

The chain joins TRBV20-1 to TRBJ2-1; TRBD2 aligns across 7 bases. Looked up from germline, CDR1 is DFQATT and CDR2 is SNEGSKA (reference sequence). The trim removed 1 base at V and 6 bases at J, leaving 6 bases unmatched. The CDR3 extends over 14 amino acids. CDR3 sequence reads: CSARGLAQRNEQFF. The CDR3, as DNA: TGCAGTGCTAGAGGACTAGCCCAACGCAATGAGCAGTTCTTC.

The V call is TRBV12-3 or TRBV12-4, the J call TRBJ2-5; 8 nucleotides align to TRBD1. V shed 5 bases and J 7 bases; nucleotides not matched to a gene: 15. The CDR3 contains 16 residues. For the CDR3, the DNA is TGTGCCAGCAGTCCAAATCTCCAGGGGGCGTGGGCGACCCAGTACTTC. Translation gives CASSPNLQGAWATQYF.